What follows are 19 T cell receptor beta chains derived from one specimen sequenced in a study of blood T cell repertoires in COVID-19. Repertoires were generated with immunoSEQ multiplex PCR, while TCRdb's copy carries only in-frame clones and drops some. The data contain about 42,000 clones, roughly 80% of them singletons. Sequenced material: peripheral blood. The receptors originated from a human donor in a cohort sampled during active COVID-19.

This clone appeared a few times. The genes are TRBV3-1 (or the pseudogene TRBV3-2) and TRBJ2-3; 8 nucleotides agree with TRBD1. V shed 0 bases and J 5 bases; nucleotides not matched to a gene: 7. The CDR3 spans 16 residues. Germline loops: CDR1 LGHDT, CDR2 YNNKEL (reference sequence). CDR3 DNA: TGTGCCAGCAGCCAAGAAGGACAGGGTTTGGGAGATACGCAGTATTTT. Protein product: CASSQEGQGLGDTQYF.

The rearrangement links TRBV28 to TRBJ2-1, with a possible D match to TRBD1 (6 bases). CDR1 is MDHEN, CDR2 SYDVKM, per germline. The CDR3 consists of 16 residues. V was trimmed by 5 bases and J by 6 bases, leaving 20 bases between them. The DNA of the CDR3 is TGTGCCAGCAGTCAGCTAGCTGGGGGCGGAATCAATGAGCAGTTCTTC. The encoded protein is CASSQLAGGGINEQFF.

V is TRBV20-1 and J is TRBJ2-2; 7 bases align to TRBD2. V was clipped by 3 bases and J by 0 bases; unmatched bases: 4. This CDR3 spans 15 amino acids. In germline, CDR1 is DFQATT, CDR2 SNEGSKA (reference sequence). The CDR3 DNA follows: TGCAGTGCTAGTTTCAGCGGGGCGAACACCGGGGAGCTGTTTTTT. It yields the protein CSASFSGANTGELFF.

There are a few counts of this clone. The V gene is TRBV6-1, the J gene TRBJ1-1; 8 bases fit TRBD1. Per the germline V gene, CDR1 is MNHNS and CDR2 is SASEGT. V dropped 2 bases and J dropped 11; count of bases not matched to a gene: 7. The CDR3 has 13 amino acids. CDR3 coding DNA: TGTGCCAGCAGTGAAAATCTGGACAGGGTGGCTTTCTTT. Amino acid sequence: CASSENLDRVAFF.

The table lists this clone with many counts. This chain connects TRBV7-3 to TRBJ1-1; D may be TRBD1 (5 bases). The CDR3 runs to 17 residues. V lost 5 bases to trimming and J lost 1 base, with 20 bases between them. Germline CDR1 is SGHTA and CDR2 is FQGTGA. This CDR3 reads CASSHGGVIKANTEAFF. The DNA for the CDR3 is TGTGCCAGCAGCCATGGGGGGGTAATCAAGGCGAACACTGAAGCTTTCTTT.

V is TRBV4-3 and J is TRBJ1-2; 8 bases fit TRBD1. CDR1 LGHNA and CDR2 YSLEER come from the germline V gene. J lost 4 bases, V lost 0 bases, and 7 bases had no gene match. This CDR3 has 16 residues. CDR3 residues: CASSQDRGQGAYGYTF. The CDR3 DNA is TGCGCCAGCAGCCAAGATCGAGGCCAGGGGGCCTATGGCTACACCTTC.

To note about this clone: The junction departs from germline at one end; a sequencing error may be responsible. The chain uses TRBV5-6 and TRBJ1-1, with D tentatively TRBD1 (5 bases). This CDR3 has 14 amino acids. The V gene's germline CDR1 is SGHDT and CDR2 YYEEEE. The CDR3 bases are TGTGCCAGCACCTTGGGGGGAGTGAGTACTGAAGCTTTCTTT. It codes for CASTLGGVSTEAFF.

This sequence joins TRBV4-2 and TRBJ1-2; no firm D call. V was trimmed by 0 bases and J by 5 bases, leaving 19 bases between them. The CDR3 is made up of 17 amino acids. Germline values: CDR1 LGHNA, CDR2 YNFKEQ. Here the CDR3 DNA reads TGTGCCAGCAGCCAAGATAAGCGGGCAGCCTCTTATTATGGCTACACCTTC. The encoded protein is CASSQDKRAASYYGYTF.

This clone was counted ten times or more. V is TRBV3-1 (or the pseudogene TRBV3-2) and J is TRBJ1-1; 8 bases line up with TRBD1. V lost 3 bases and J lost 4; bases outside the gene matches: 7. The CDR3 is 15 amino acids. From germline, CDR1 is LGHDT and CDR2 YNNKEL (reference sequence). CDR3 loop: CASSQRTGMGTEAFF. CDR3 sequence (DNA): TGTGCCAGCAGCCAGCGGACAGGGATGGGCACTGAAGCTTTCTTT.

This clone was detected once. The chain carries TRBV7-6 and TRBJ2-4, with D possibly being TRBD2 (7 bases). Germline V gene sequence: CDR1 SGHVS, CDR2 FNYEAQ. Trimming left V 1 base short and J 0 bases short, with 19 bases between. The CDR3 is made up of 19 amino acids. This chain's CDR3 is CASSLVHREGSLAKNIQYF. CDR3 sequence (DNA): TGTGCCAGCAGCTTAGTGCACAGGGAGGGATCACTAGCCAAAAACATTCAGTACTTC.

The chain links TRBV4-2 to TRBJ1-2; no definite D call. The germline V gene has CDR1 LGHNA and CDR2 YNFKEQ. The CDR3 runs 14 residues. The ends were cut back, 1 base at V and 2 bases at J, with 8 bases in the middle. The CDR3 DNA reads TGTGCCAGCAGCCAAGTACCAGGAAACTATGGCTACACCTTC. The encoded protein is CASSQVPGNYGYTF.

This sequence joins TRBV7-3 and TRBJ2-2; 8 bases map to TRBD1. This CDR3 is 16 amino acids long. V was clipped by 4 bases and J by 2 bases; unmatched bases: 6. CDR1 SGHTA and CDR2 FQGTGA come from the germline V gene. CDR3 sequence reads: CASSSQGARNTGELFF. As DNA, the CDR3 is TGTGCCAGCAGCTCCCAGGGGGCTCGAAACACCGGGGAGCTGTTTTTT.

The rearrangement uses TRBV7-2 and TRBJ1-2; 7 nucleotides line up with TRBD1. This CDR3 spans 15 amino acids. J lost 4 bases, V lost 1 base, and 6 bases had no gene match. Germline V lookup: CDR1 SGHTA, CDR2 FQGNSA. The CDR3 loop is CASSLEARGFYGYTF. CDR3 sequence (DNA): TGTGCCAGCAGCTTAGAGGCCAGGGGGTTCTATGGCTACACCTTC.

The chain uses TRBV6-2 or TRBV6-3 and TRBJ2-1, with 9 bases identical to TRBD2. Germline-derived CDR1 and CDR2 are MNHEY and SVGEGT. CDR3 length equals 16 residues. Germline trimming cut 5 bases from V and 10 bases from J; bases unmatched to any gene: 15. CDR3 nucleotides: TGTGCCAGCAGTCCCCGGGGTAGCGGGGGCCCCAGGGAGCAGTTCTTC. This translates into CASSPRGSGGPREQFF.

The sample holds a few counts of this clone. This chain links TRBV20-1 with TRBJ1-5; 7 nucleotides match TRBD1. Trimming removed 3 bases from V and 3 bases from J; junction bases left unmatched: 5. CDR1 DFQATT and CDR2 SNEGSKA come from the germline V gene (reference sequence). The CDR3 length is 14 residues. The CDR3 reads CSASEGAYNQPQHF. CDR3 DNA sequence: TGCAGTGCTAGTGAGGGGGCCTACAATCAGCCCCAGCATTTT.

V gene TRBV4-1 combines with J gene TRBJ2-2, with TRBD2 identical over 9 bases. Germline V gene data show CDR1 as MGHRA and CDR2 as YSYEKL. This CDR3 is built from 16 residues. Trimming removed 7 bases from V and 5 bases from J; junction bases left unmatched: 11. The CDR3 bases are TGCGCCAGCACCAGATCGCGGGGGGGCAGGACCGGGGAGCTGTTTTTT. Protein product: CASTRSRGGRTGELFF.

V and J are TRBV6-5 and TRBJ2-1; the match to TRBD2 covers 7 bases. V lost 6 bases, J lost 2 bases, and 4 bases stayed unmatched. Germline lookup yields CDR1 MNHEY and CDR2 SVGAGI. The CDR3 extends over 14 amino acids. The CDR3, as DNA: TGTGCCAGCAGATTGGGGGGGGCCTACAATGAGCAGTTCTTC. It specifies CASRLGGAYNEQFF.

The chain carries TRBV7-9 and TRBJ1-1; D gene unclear. Trimming left V 5 bases short and J 5 bases short, with 18 bases between. Germline loops: CDR1 SEHNR, CDR2 FQNEAQ (reference sequence). The CDR3 runs to 15 residues. This chain's CDR3 is CASSLERGVGTEAFF. CDR3 DNA: TGTGCCAGCAGCCTTGAACGGGGAGTGGGGACTGAAGCTTTCTTT. Variable domain in full (rest from reference TRBV7-9 and TRBJ1-1): DTGVSQNPRHKITKRGQNVTFRCDPISEHNRLYWYRQTLGQGPEFLTYFQNEAQLEKSRLLSDRFSAERPKGSFSTLEIQRTEQGDSAMYLCASSLERGVGTEAFFGQGTRLTVV.

CDR3 coding DNA: TGTGCCAGCAGTCTTACAGGGGTCGAGCAGTACTTC. Translating it yields CASSLTGVEQYF. The chain couples TRBV7-9 to TRBJ2-7, with 7 nucleotides matching TRBD1. Germline V CDR1 and CDR2: SEHNR, FQNEAQ (reference sequence). V lost 6 bases, J lost 6 bases, and 5 bases stayed unmatched. The CDR3 has 12 amino acids. The full variable domain, completed using reference TRBV7-9 and TRBJ2-7, is DTGVSQNPRHKITKRGQNVTFRCDPISEHNRLYWYRQTLGQGPEFLTYFQNEAQLEKSRLLSDRFSAERPKGSFSTLEIQRTEQGDSAMYLCASSLTGVEQYFGPGTRLTVT.